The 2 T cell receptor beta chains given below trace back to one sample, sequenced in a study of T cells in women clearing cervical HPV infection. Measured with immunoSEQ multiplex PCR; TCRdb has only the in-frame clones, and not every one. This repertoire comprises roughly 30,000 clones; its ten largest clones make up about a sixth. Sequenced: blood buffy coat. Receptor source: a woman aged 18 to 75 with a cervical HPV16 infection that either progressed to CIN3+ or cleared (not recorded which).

The CDR3 sequence is CASSGTAQETQYF. Partial CDR3 DNA: TGTGCCAGCAGTGGCACTGCCCAAGAGACC. The chain carries TRBV6-1 and TRBJ2-5; the D is unclear. The read ends 3 residues before the CDR3 terminus; that terminus is restored from the germline J gene. V was shortened by 4 bases and J by 1 base, with 7 bases between the two germline ends. CDR1 is MNHNS and CDR2 is SASEGT in the germline V gene. This CDR3 is 13 amino acids long.

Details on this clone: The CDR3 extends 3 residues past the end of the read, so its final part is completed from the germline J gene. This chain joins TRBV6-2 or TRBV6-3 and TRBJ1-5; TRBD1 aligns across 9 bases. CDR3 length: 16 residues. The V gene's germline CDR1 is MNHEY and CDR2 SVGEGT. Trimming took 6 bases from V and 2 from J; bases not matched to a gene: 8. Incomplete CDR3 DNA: TGTGCCAGCAGGCCGACAGGGGGTAGGGGCAATCAGCCC. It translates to CASRPTGGRGNQP. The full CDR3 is CASRPTGGRGNQPQHF.